These 13 T cell receptor beta chains originate from one sample sequenced in a study of T-cell reconstitution after alpha-beta-depleted transplantation in children. Construction of the TCRbeta library involved unique molecular identifiers. TCRdb itself ran the PCR reads through MiXCR, one entry per CDR3 protein. The sample holds roughly 420,000 distinct CDR3 sequences, 15% to 20% seen once. Sequences were derived from PBMCs, mostly from graft donor cells, sampled 360 days after TCRalphabeta/CD19-depleted stem cell transplant. The receptor set was obtained from a boy under two years old who had a stem cell transplant for Wiskott-Aldrich syndrome, so the T cells may come from the graft donor.

The rearrangement links TRBV7-2 to TRBJ2-7; no reliable D call. Trimming pared 1 base from V and 3 bases from J, leaving 10 bases between. This CDR3 has 14 residues. Germline-derived CDR1 and CDR2 are SGHTA and FQGNSA. The CDR3: CASSLVQGHYEQYF. The CDR3 nucleotides are TGTGCCAGCAGCTTAGTACAAGGCCACTACGAGCAGTACTTC.

This clonotype appeared many times. The chain recombines TRBV5-1 with TRBJ2-5; D not resolved. The V end lost 3 bases, the J end lost 1 base, and 7 bases lay between the germline ends. The germline gives CDR1 SGHRS, CDR2 YFSETQ. This CDR3 is built from 13 residues. The DNA for the CDR3 is TGCGCCAGCAGCTCCGGACCCCAAGAGACCCAGTACTTC. Its translation: CASSSGPQETQYF.

This clonotype has just a few counts. This chain joins TRBV7-2 and TRBJ2-3; 11 bases align to TRBD2. This CDR3 is 22 amino acids long. The V gene end was trimmed by 2 bases and the J gene end by 4 bases; junction bases not matched to a gene: 23. The germline CDR1 and CDR2 sequences are SGHTA and FQGNSA. The CDR3 DNA follows: TGTGCCAGCAGCTTACGGACCGTACGTAATTCCCTAGCGGGAGGTACAGCAGATACGCAGTATTTT. As protein: CASSLRTVRNSLAGGTADTQYF.

The genes are TRBV5-1 and TRBJ2-2; D not certain. Germline assignment: CDR1 SGHRS and CDR2 YFSETQ. Trimming took 0 bases from V and 8 from J, leaving 5 bases between them. CDR3 length: 12 residues. CDR3 in amino acids: CASSLGMGELFF. The CDR3 DNA is TGCGCCAGCAGCTTGGGGATGGGGGAGCTGTTTTTT.

The chain recombines TRBV29-1 with TRBJ2-5; no clear D gene. The CDR3 is 14 residues long. Trimming removed 7 bases at V and 1 base at J, with 16 bases between. Germline CDR1 is SQVTM and CDR2 is ANQGSEA. Here the CDR3 reads CSASNSFFQETQYF. The DNA for the CDR3 is TGCAGCGCATCAAACTCCTTTTTCCAAGAGACCCAGTACTTC.

This clonotype was recorded a few times. V usage is TRBV5-1 and J usage is TRBJ2-1; TRBD2 is a possible D gene (6 bases). The CDR3 runs 15 residues. The V and J ends lost 0 bases and 3 bases respectively, with 10 bases between them. The V gene's germline CDR1 is SGHRS and CDR2 YFSETQ. For the CDR3, the DNA is TGCGCCAGCAGCTTGGTAGCGGCCCTCTACAATGAGCAGTTCTTC. This translates into CASSLVAALYNEQFF.

This clonotype was detected only a few times. The CDR3 spells CASSQVIASTDTQYF. In DNA form, the CDR3 reads TGCGCCAGCAGCCAAGTAATAGCTTCCACAGATACGCAGTATTTT. This rearrangement joins TRBV4-3 to TRBJ2-3; no reliable D call. V was trimmed by 1 base and J by 2 bases, leaving 10 bases between them. The CDR3 is made up of 15 amino acids. The germline V gene encodes CDR1 LGHNA and CDR2 YSLEER.

CDR3 sequence (DNA): TGTGCCAGCAGCGGAAGGACCCCAGCACACGAGCAGTACTTC. As protein: CASSGRTPAHEQYF. The chain employs TRBV6-2 or TRBV6-3 and TRBJ2-7, with unresolved D. Trimming stripped 6 bases from V and 5 bases from J, with 17 bases between. The CDR3 loop spans 14 amino acids. The germline gives CDR1 MNHEY, CDR2 SVGEGT.

This clonotype showed up just a few times. The rearrangement joins TRBV10-3 to TRBJ2-2; TRBD2 aligns across 14 bases. Germline V gives CDR1 ENHRY, CDR2 SYGVKD. This CDR3 is built from 19 residues. The J segment lost 4 bases and the V segment lost 0 bases, leaving 7 bases of the junction unmatched. The CDR3 sequence is CAISESMGTSGRTTGELFF. The CDR3 DNA is TGTGCCATCAGTGAGTCGATGGGGACTAGCGGGAGAACCACCGGGGAGCTGTTTTTT.

The V gene is TRBV6-2 or TRBV6-3, the J gene TRBJ2-7; either TRBD1 or TRBD2 may fit D (5 bases each). CDR3 length equals 15 residues. Trimming stripped 5 bases from V and 1 base from J, with 15 bases between. Germline lookup yields CDR1 MNHEY and CDR2 SVGEGT. CDR3 nucleotide sequence: TGTGCCAGCAGTAGATCCGGGACGGCTTCCTACGAGCAGTACTTC. As protein: CASSRSGTASYEQYF.

This clonotype was seen a few times. The V gene is TRBV12-3 or TRBV12-4, the J gene TRBJ2-5, with TRBD2 identical over 13 bases. Losses at the gene ends were 4 bases for V and 4 bases for J; bases not matched to a gene: 9. The CDR3 covers 17 residues. CDR3 in DNA: TGTGCCAGCAGTTCCCCTCCGACTAGCGGGGGGCGAGAGACCCAGTACTTC. It translates to CASSSPPTSGGRETQYF.

A note on this clonotype: The germline gene is not matched at one end of the junction; a read error may be the cause. The chain employs TRBV29-1 and TRBJ2-1; 8 bases map to TRBD1. The CDR3 is made up of 15 amino acids. Germline assignment: CDR1 SQVTM and CDR2 ANQGSEA. CDR3: CSAEGLRTGFNEQFF. In DNA, the CDR3 is TGCAGCGCTGAAGGGCTGAGGACAGGGTTCAATGAGCAGTTCTTC.

This chain links TRBV6-2 or TRBV6-3 with TRBJ1-5; 10 bases match TRBD1. V was clipped by 4 bases and J by 7 bases; unmatched bases: 4. The CDR3 spans 14 residues. The germline CDR1 and CDR2 sequences are MNHEY and SVGEGT. CDR3 coding DNA: TGTGCCAGCAGTTGGGGACAGGGGTTGCAGCCCCAGCATTTT. Its protein product is CASSWGQGLQPQHF.